This TCR beta chain was identified in a study of technical replicates of blood from several donors. Assay: immunoSEQ multiplex PCR; the TCRdb copy retains only in-frame clones and omits some. The sample includes around 80,000 clones, around 94% of them seen just once. This CDR3 region has 16 residues. Trimming at V came to 0 bases and at J to 4 bases, leaving 3 bases not matched to a gene. Germline V CDR1 and CDR2: SGDLS, YYNGEE. In its sample, this clone was seen once. The V and J genes are TRBV9 and TRBJ1-5; the match to TRBD1 covers 11 bases. Sequencing input: T cells isolated from PBMCs. The clonotype comes from a human donor in good health. CDR3 nucleotides: TGTGCCAGCAGCGTAGGAGGACAGGGGGCGAATCAGCCCCAGCATTTT. It is translated as CASSVGGQGANQPQHF.